This is a list of T cell receptor beta chains from one sample in a study of neoadjuvant anti-PD-1 for oral cavity cancer. Repertoires were generated with immunoSEQ multiplex PCR, while TCRdb's copy carries only in-frame clones and drops some. The data show a few thousand clones, 45% to 75% seen once. The sample here was tumor tissue, taken after nivolumab (anti-PD-1) treatment. These receptors were collected from a person aged 40 to 85 with oral cavity squamous cell carcinoma. Both conserved end residues are part of each CDR3. Fields, in order: V gene, clone size, D gene, J gene, CDR3 DNA, CDR3 protein. A D gene is named only where the DNA matches it firmly. Size is stated for part of the rows, as once, few or many counts, or as a class when the clone is expanded.

TRBV5-6	.	.	TRBJ1-5	TGTGCCAGCAGCTTGGGACAGCGGTTGGGCAGCAATCAGCCCCAGCATTTT	CASSLGQRLGSNQPQHF
TRBV6-5	.	TRBD1	TRBJ1-1	TGTGCCAGCAGTTACACAACAGGGGGTAACACTGAAGCTTTCTTT	CASSYTTGGNTEAFF
TRBV19	.	.	TRBJ1-3	TGTGCCAGCTCGGGACGGGACTCTGGAAACACCATATATTTT	CASSGRDSGNTIYF
TRBV30	.	TRBD1	TRBJ1-2	TGTGCCTGGAGTGATATACAGGGGGTGGCTGGCTACACCTTC	CAWSDIQGVAGYTF
TRBV19	.	TRBD1	TRBJ1-1	TGTGCCAGTAGTACACAGGGGGCGCGGAACACTGAAGCTTTCTTT	CASSTQGARNTEAFF
TRBV11-2	.	.	TRBJ1-3	TGTGCCAGCAGCTCCCAGTTGGGGGTCGAAGCCATATATTTT	CASSSQLGVEAIYF
TRBV2	few	TRBD1	TRBJ1-5	TGTGCCAGCAGTGGGACAGGAGGTCAGCCCCAGCATTTT	CASSGTGGQPQHF
TRBV5-1	.	.	TRBJ2-3	TGCGCCAGCAGCTTGGACGACCTCACAGATACGCAGTATTTT	CASSLDDLTDTQYF
TRBV9	.	.	TRBJ1-2	TGTGCCAGCAGCGTAGCAACAGAGGCAAACTATGGCTACACCTTC	CASSVATEANYGYTF
TRBV6-6	few	.	TRBJ2-5	TGTGCCAGCAGTTACCAGGGGTCCTTGGGGGAGACCCAGTACTTC	CASSYQGSLGETQYF
TRBV5-6	once	TRBD1	TRBJ2-5	TGTGCCAGCAGCCTGGGACAGGGCTTTCAAGAGACCCAGTACTTC	CASSLGQGFQETQYF
TRBV29-1	few	TRBD2	TRBJ2-3	TGCAGCGCCGCGGGACTAGCGGGAGACCCGGCTACGCAGTATTTT	CSAAGLAGDPATQYF
TRBV7-3	few	.	TRBJ1-1	TGTGCCAGCAGCCGGGGACCCAACACTGAAGCTTTCTTT	CASSRGPNTEAFF
TRBV6-4	.	TRBD1	TRBJ2-1	TGTGCCACGGGACAGGGGGACAATGAGCAGTTCTTC	CATGQGDNEQFF
TRBV7-8	.	.	TRBJ1-1	TGTGCCAGCAGCCCCAGCGGGGCCACTGAAGCTTTCTTT	CASSPSGATEAFF
TRBV27	.	.	TRBJ2-2	TGTGCCAGCAGTTTGGCCATTCGAGGAGCCGGGGAGCTGTTTTTT	CASSLAIRGAGELFF
TRBV7-9	.	.	TRBJ2-5	TGTGCCAGCAGCTGGGGCACAGCGGAGCGCCAAGAGACCCAGTACTTC	CASSWGTAERQETQYF
TRBV6-9	.	.	TRBJ2-7	TGTGCCAGCAGTCCCGGGACGGTCTTCTCCTACGAGCAGTACTTC	CASSPGTVFSYEQYF
TRBV28	.	.	TRBJ2-6	TGTGCCAGCAAGGGGAGATCTGGGGCCAACGTCCTGACTTTC	CASKGRSGANVLTF
TRBV6-5	few	TRBD2	TRBJ2-3	TGTGCCAGCAGTTACGATCGCGCGGGAGGCACAGATACGCAGTATTTT	CASSYDRAGGTDTQYF
TRBV9	.	.	TRBJ1-3	TGTGCCAGCAGCGTAGTGGGTTCGGGAACCGGAAACACCATATATTTT	CASSVVGSGTGNTIYF
TRBV10-3	.	TRBD1	TRBJ1-1	TGTGCCATCAGTGAGGGACAGGCGAACACTGAAGCTTTCTTT	CAISEGQANTEAFF
TRBV6-5	.	.	TRBJ1-2	TGTGCCAGCAGTTACCTGGACGGCGCTAACTATGGCTACACCTTC	CASSYLDGANYGYTF
TRBV7-9	few	.	TRBJ2-7	TGTGCCAGCAGCTTCAGCGAGGGCGAGCAGTACTTC	CASSFSEGEQYF
TRBV10-3	.	.	TRBJ2-3	TGTGCCATCAGTCCAAAAGGTTACACAGATACGCAGTATTTT	CAISPKGYTDTQYF
TRBV6-8	.	TRBD2	TRBJ2-3	TGTGCCAGCAGGACTAGCGGGAGCACAGATACGCAGTATTTT	CASRTSGSTDTQYF
TRBV7-9	.	TRBD2	TRBJ2-5	TGTGCCAGCAGCTTCCTAAAGGGACTACCCTCTGAGACCCAGTACTTC	CASSFLKGLPSETQYF
TRBV7-9	.	.	TRBJ1-4	TGTGCCAGCAGCCGCGGTGGAGGGGCAACTAATGAAAAACTGTTTTTT	CASSRGGGATNEKLFF
TRBV6-5	.	.	TRBJ2-1	TGTGCCAGCAGTTCCGGCGGCAGGGGGCGGGAGGAGCAGTTCTTC	CASSSGGRGREEQFF
TRBV19	few	.	TRBJ1-1	TGTGCCAGTAGCCAGACAGAGAACACTGAAGCTTTCTTT	CASSQTENTEAFF
TRBV20-1	.	.	TRBJ2-7	TGCAGTGCTAGCAGCTCCTACGAGCAGTACTTC	CSASSSYEQYF
TRBV19	few	.	TRBJ1-1	TGTGCCAGTAGTCAGACAGGGAACACTGAAGCTTTCTTT	CASSQTGNTEAFF
TRBV5-4	.	TRBD1	TRBJ2-3	TGTGCCAGCAGCCCCGGTGCAGGACAGGCGGATACGCAGTATTTT	CASSPGAGQADTQYF
TRBV7-6	.	.	TRBJ2-1	TGTGCCAGCAGCCCCCGAGGGATTTACAATGAGCAGTTCTTC	CASSPRGIYNEQFF
TRBV7-8	.	TRBD1	TRBJ1-1	TGTGCCAGCAGCAGGGGGCCGAACACTGAAGCTTTCTTT	CASSRGPNTEAFF
TRBV18	.	TRBD2	TRBJ2-1	TGTGCCAGCTCACCCTCACTAGCGGGAGCCGACAATGAGCAGTTCTTC	CASSPSLAGADNEQFF
TRBV28	few	.	TRBJ1-1	TGTGCCAGCAGTTTATGGGACAGCAACACTGAAGCTTTCTTT	CASSLWDSNTEAFF
TRBV18	few	.	TRBJ2-7	TGTGCCAGCTCACCACTCGACTACGAGCAGTACTTC	CASSPLDYEQYF
TRBV4-1	.	TRBD1	TRBJ1-2	TGCGCCAGCAGCCATTCGAACAGGGACAGGGGGCGAAAGAACTATGGCTACACCTTC	CASSHSNRDRGRKNYGYTF
TRBV7-9	.	.	TRBJ2-6	TGTGCCACCCTCAGGGCCGGGGCCAACGTCCTGACTTTC	CATLRAGANVLTF
TRBV7-9	.	.	TRBJ1-3	TGTGCCAGCAGCCCCAGATGGGAGGGAAACACCATATATTTT	CASSPRWEGNTIYF
TRBV5-4	.	.	TRBJ1-2	TGTGCCAGCAGCTTGGAAACGGGGATTGGGGCATACACCTTC	CASSLETGIGAYTF
TRBV6-1	.	.	TRBJ1-1	TGTGCCAGCAGTCCCACCCCGGGGGGAAAGACTGAAGCTTTCTTT	CASSPTPGGKTEAFF
TRBV29-1	few	.	TRBJ2-3	TGCAGCGTTGAGGACGGGATAAAGCCAGATACGCAGTATTTT	CSVEDGIKPDTQYF
TRBV19	.	.	TRBJ1-2	TGTGCCTGTAAGGAGCAGACAAGGACATATGGCTACACCTTC	CACKEQTRTYGYTF
TRBV20-1	.	.	TRBJ1-2	TGCAGTGCTAGTCTGGGTTATGGCTACACCTTC	CSASLGYGYTF
TRBV5-1	.	TRBD1	TRBJ2-4	TGCGCCAGCAGCTTGGACCCTTTGACAGGGGCACTAGCCAAAAACATTCAGTACTTC	CASSLDPLTGALAKNIQYF
TRBV30	.	TRBD1	TRBJ2-6	TGTGCCTGCTTTCCGGGACAGGGCCTCTCTGGGGCCAACGTCCTGACTTTC	CACFPGQGLSGANVLTF
TRBV7-3	.	.	TRBJ2-3	TGTGCCAGCAGCTCGGGGTACACAGATACGCAGTATTTT	CASSSGYTDTQYF
TRBV5-1	medium-sized	.	TRBJ1-1	TGCGCCAGCAGCTTGGGGACAAGGAAATTAGAGGCTTTCTTT	CASSLGTRKLEAFF
TRBV19	once	.	TRBJ2-6	TGTGCCAGTAGTCCCTCGGGGTCTGGGGCCAACGTCCTGACTTTC	CASSPSGSGANVLTF
TRBV10-3	few	.	TRBJ1-1	TGTGCCATCAGTGACAGGTTGAACACTGAAGCTTTCTTT	CAISDRLNTEAFF
TRBV4-2	few	.	TRBJ2-3	TGTGCCAGCAGCCAAGAGGCAGGCTCGACAGATACGCAGTATTTT	CASSQEAGSTDTQYF
TRBV15	few	TRBD2	TRBJ2-6	TGTGCCACCAGCCGGGGGGAAAGCTCTGGGGCCAACGTCCTGACTTTC	CATSRGESSGANVLTF
TRBV30	.	TRBD1	TRBJ1-1	TGTGCCTGGAGTGGATCCGAGACAGGGGCGAACACTGAAGCTTTCTTT	CAWSGSETGANTEAFF
TRBV6-5	.	.	TRBJ2-5	TGTGCCAGCAGTGACTTTACGGGGGAGACCCAGTACTTC	CASSDFTGETQYF
TRBV28	.	.	TRBJ2-7	TGTGCCAGCAACCTCCGGGGCCTCCTCTACGAGCAGTACTTC	CASNLRGLLYEQYF
TRBV5-1	.	.	TRBJ2-2	TGCGCCAACTCCCCCGGGGAGCTGTTTTTT	CANSPGELFF
TRBV9	.	.	TRBJ2-3	TGTGCCAGCAGCGTAGGCCGGCAGGGAAATTTGATGGCAGATACGCAGTATTTT	CASSVGRQGNLMADTQYF